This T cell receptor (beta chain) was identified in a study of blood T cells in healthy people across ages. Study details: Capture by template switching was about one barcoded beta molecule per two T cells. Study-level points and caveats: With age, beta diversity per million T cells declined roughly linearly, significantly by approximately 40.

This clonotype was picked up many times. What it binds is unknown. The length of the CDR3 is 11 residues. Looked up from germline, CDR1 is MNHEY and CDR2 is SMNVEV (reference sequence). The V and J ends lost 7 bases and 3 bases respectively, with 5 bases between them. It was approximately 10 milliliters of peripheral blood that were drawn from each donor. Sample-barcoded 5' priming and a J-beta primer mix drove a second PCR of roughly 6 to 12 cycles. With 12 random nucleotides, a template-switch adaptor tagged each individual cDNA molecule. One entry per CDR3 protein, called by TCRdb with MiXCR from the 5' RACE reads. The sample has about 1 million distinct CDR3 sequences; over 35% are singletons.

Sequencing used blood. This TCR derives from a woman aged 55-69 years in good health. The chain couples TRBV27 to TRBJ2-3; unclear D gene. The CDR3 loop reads CASKSTDTQYF. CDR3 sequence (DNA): TGTGCCAGCAAGAGTACAGATACGCAGTATTTT.